Below are 29 T cell receptor beta chains sequenced from a single sample in a study of blood T cells in healthy people across ages. Next came a second PCR, run for roughly 7 to 12 cycles, which used a sample-barcoded 5' primer along with a J-beta primer mix. From the 5' RACE reads, TCRdb called clonotypes with MiXCR, one entry per CDR3 protein. The sample has about 800,000 distinct CDR3 sequences, roughly 60% seen once. Specimen: blood. These receptors all come from a man between 25 and 39 years old in good health.

This clonotype was picked up a small number of times. The CDR3 bases are TGCAGCGTTATTTACTTGACTGCTTACAATGAGCAGTTCTTC. Its protein product is CSVIYLTAYNEQFF. The chain joins TRBV29-1 to TRBJ2-1, with no clear D. The length of the CDR3 is 14 residues. The germline CDR1 and CDR2 sequences are SQVTM and ANQGSEA. The V gene lost 5 bases and the J gene lost 4 bases, with 15 bases spanning the gap.

J is TRBJ2-3 and V is TRBV29-1, with 7 bases that match TRBD2. CDR1 is SQVTM and CDR2 is ANQGSEA in the germline V gene. J gave up 1 base and V 4 bases, and 2 bases lay outside the gene matches. The CDR3 spans 13 residues. DNA for the CDR3: TGCAGCGTTGCGCTAGCGGGCACAGATACGCAGTATTTT. Translating it yields CSVALAGTDTQYF.

The chain couples TRBV7-2 to TRBJ1-2; D might be TRBD1 (5 bases). In germline, CDR1 is SGHTA, CDR2 FQGNSA. V was trimmed by 0 bases and J by 2 bases, leaving 10 bases between them. CDR3 length equals 15 residues. CDR3 bases: TGTGCCAGCAGCTTAGCGTTGGCAGGGAACTATGGCTACACCTTC. This codes for CASSLALAGNYGYTF. Full variable domain (remainder filled in from reference TRBV7-2 and TRBJ1-2): GAGVSQSPSNKVTEKGKDVELRCDPISGHTALYWYRQSLGQGLEFLIYFQGNSAPDKSGLPSDRFSAERTGGSVSTLTIQRTQQEDSAVYLCASSLALAGNYGYTFGSGTRLTVV.

The chain is built from TRBV20-1 and TRBJ2-3, with D possibly TRBD2 on 7 matching bases. Germline CDR1 is DFQATT and CDR2 is SNEGSKA (reference sequence). The CDR3 extends over 12 amino acids. The V gene lost 4 bases and the J gene lost 8 bases, with 13 bases spanning the gap. The CDR3 DNA follows: TGCAGTGCTACTTCGGGGGGCAGTACGCAGTATTTT. Translating gives CSATSGGSTQYF.

This chain links TRBV20-1 with TRBJ2-1, with 9 nucleotides matching TRBD2. There are 15 residues in the CDR3. The V and J ends lost 3 bases and 9 bases, in that order; junction bases with no gene match: 12. CDR1 is DFQATT, CDR2 SNEGSKA, per germline (reference sequence). CDR3 DNA sequence: TGCAGTGCTAGTTCACAAGCGGGAGGTACCGGTGAGCAGTTCTTC. This gives the protein CSASSQAGGTGEQFF.

This clonotype has just a few counts. This CDR3 reads CSVNEWRGGQETQYF. The DNA for the CDR3 is TGCAGCGTTAATGAATGGCGGGGGGGGCAAGAGACCCAGTACTTC. The chain couples TRBV29-1 to TRBJ2-5, with TRBD2 matching over 9 bases. V shed 5 bases and J 2 bases; nucleotides not matched to a gene: 9. There are 15 residues in the CDR3. Germline values: CDR1 SQVTM, CDR2 ANQGSEA.

In its sample, this clonotype was seen a few times. The genes are TRBV29-1 and TRBJ2-3; TRBD2 aligns across 7 bases. V lost 7 bases to trimming and J lost 2 bases; unmatched junction nucleotides: 9. The CDR3 spans 14 residues. From germline, CDR1 is SQVTM and CDR2 ANQGSEA. CDR3 in DNA: TGCAGCGGTGGGGGGGGGGAGTCCACAGATACGCAGTATTTT. Translated: CSGGGGESTDTQYF.

CDR3 in amino acids: CASSPDSFPETQYF. The CDR3 DNA reads TGTGCCAGCAGCCCGGACAGTTTTCCAGAGACCCAGTACTTC. The chain couples TRBV4-2 to TRBJ2-5, with a weak D call TRBD1 (6 bases). The CDR3 extends over 14 amino acids. Trimming cost V 4 bases and J 4 bases, with 13 bases left between them. Germline V CDR1 and CDR2: LGHNA, YNFKEQ.

The count of this clonotype is one. The rearrangement joins TRBV12-3 or TRBV12-4 to TRBJ2-4; TRBD2 agrees at 7 bases. V trimming: 2 bases; J trimming: 7 bases; junction bases outside the gene matches: 20. The CDR3 is 19 residues long. CDR3 protein: CASSLRQADVWDYRNIQYF. The CDR3 DNA reads TGTGCCAGCAGTTTAAGGCAGGCCGACGTCTGGGACTACCGTAACATTCAGTACTTC.

About this clonotype itself: One junction end disagrees with the germline gene, perhaps due to a read error. The chain carries TRBV7-6 and TRBJ1-1; D ambiguous. The CDR3 consists of 14 residues. The germline V gene encodes CDR1 SGHVS and CDR2 FNYEAQ. As DNA, the CDR3 is TGTACCAGCAGCCCCACAGCTCTTAACACTGAAGCTTTCTTT. It is translated as CTSSPTALNTEAFF. Based on the CDR3 plus reference TRBV7-6 and TRBJ1-1, the full variable domain is GAGVSQSPRYKVTKRGQDVALRCDPISGHVSLYWYRQALGQGPEFLTYFNYEAQQDKSGLPNDRFSAERPEGSISTLTIQRTEQRDSAMYRCTSSPTALNTEAFFGQGTRLTVV.

V gene TRBV7-2 combines with J gene TRBJ1-1; tentatively, D is TRBD1 (5 bases). The CDR3 extends over 14 amino acids. V was clipped by 5 bases and J by 3 bases, with 13 bases between them. In germline, CDR1 is SGHTA, CDR2 FQGNSA. CDR3: CASSQPTGYTEAFF. In DNA form, the CDR3 reads TGTGCCAGCAGCCAGCCTACAGGTTACACTGAAGCTTTCTTT.

The V and J genes are TRBV3-1 and TRBJ1-6, with 8 nucleotides matching TRBD1. V was clipped by 0 bases and J by 15 bases; unmatched bases: 10. This CDR3 contains 15 residues. Germline-derived CDR1 and CDR2 are LGHDT and YNNKEL (reference sequence). The CDR3 DNA sequence: TGTGCCAGCAGCCAAGACCGGAAACAGGGGGGTCTCCTCCACTTT. It encodes CASSQDRKQGGLLHF.

The chain couples TRBV7-2 to TRBJ2-1; D may be TRBD2 (6 bases). Germline CDR1 is SGHTA and CDR2 is FQGNSA. V was pared by 3 bases and J by 6 bases, with 15 bases between. The CDR3 has 15 amino acids. CDR3 protein: CASSLRSDYRNEQFF. The DNA of the CDR3 is TGTGCCAGCAGCTTGAGATCGGACTACCGCAATGAGCAGTTCTTC.

The genes are TRBV28 and TRBJ2-7; D may be TRBD1 (7 bases). V lost 3 bases, J lost 5 bases, and 17 bases lay in between. From germline, CDR1 is MDHEN and CDR2 SYDVKM. This CDR3 comprises 15 residues. CDR3 DNA: TGTGCCAGCAGTTTGGGGGGCAGGGGGATAGACGAGCAGTACTTC. This codes for CASSLGGRGIDEQYF.

This rearrangement joins TRBV3-1 to TRBJ2-7; D gene ambiguous. V lost 1 base and J 6 bases, leaving 4 bases between the germline ends. Germline CDR1 reads LGHDT; CDR2 reads YNNKEL (reference sequence). This CDR3 spans 11 amino acids. The CDR3: CASSQATEQYF. The CDR3 DNA follows: TGTGCCAGCAGCCAAGCCACCGAGCAGTACTTC.

This clonotype was seen only a few times. This chain connects TRBV28 to TRBJ2-1; D is possibly TRBD1 (6 bases). Trimming stripped 4 bases from V and 9 bases from J, with 22 bases between. CDR1 is MDHEN, CDR2 SYDVKM, per germline. There are 16 residues in the CDR3. The CDR3 spells CASSSWDHAGAGEQFF. In nucleotides, the CDR3 is TGTGCCAGCAGTTCATGGGACCATGCAGGGGCCGGTGAGCAGTTCTTC. Supplemented by reference TRBV28 and TRBJ2-1, the full variable domain reads DVKVTQSSRYLVKRTGEKVFLECVQDMDHENMFWYRQDPGLGLRLIYFSYDVKMKEKGDIPEGYSVSREKKERFSLILESASTNQTSMYLCASSSWDHAGAGEQFFGPGTRLTVL.

This clonotype occurred a few times. The rearrangement links TRBV20-1 to TRBJ2-7; D remains ambiguous. The CDR3 spans 11 residues. Looked up from germline, CDR1 is DFQATT and CDR2 is SNEGSKA (reference sequence). Trimming stripped 2 bases from V and 9 bases from J, with 11 bases between. CDR3 sequence reads: CSARSATGQYF. For the CDR3, the DNA is TGCAGTGCTAGATCGGCTACCGGGCAGTACTTC.

This clonotype appeared many times. The rearrangement links TRBV7-2 to TRBJ2-7, with D perhaps matching TRBD1 or TRBD2 (6 bases each). CDR1 is SGHTA, CDR2 FQGNSA, per germline. The CDR3 runs 14 residues. Trimming cost V 1 base and J 1 base, with 8 bases left between them. CDR3 sequence reads: CASSLGGASYEQYF. CDR3 bases: TGTGCCAGCAGCTTAGGGGGGGCGTCCTACGAGCAGTACTTC.

The chain combines TRBV6-5 with TRBJ2-1; TRBD2 aligns across 8 bases. J gave up 0 bases and V 4 bases, and 8 bases lay outside the gene matches. The V gene's germline CDR1 is MNHEY and CDR2 SVGAGI. The CDR3 contains 17 residues. The CDR3 bases are TGTGCCAGCAGTTCCACCCAAAGCGGGAGCTCCTACAATGAGCAGTTCTTC. Protein: CASSSTQSGSSYNEQFF.

The rearrangement links TRBV7-2 to TRBJ2-5, with D tentatively TRBD1 or TRBD2 (5 bases each). The DNA end favors TRBJ2-7, so the J call may be wrong. CDR3 size: 14 residues. Germline CDR1 and CDR2: SGHTA and FQGNSA. This CDR3 is CASSPDWGTNEQYF. In DNA form, the CDR3 reads TGTGCCAGCAGCCCGGACTGGGGCACAAACGAGCAGTACTTC.

The V and J genes are TRBV25-1 and TRBJ1-1; D not resolved. CDR1 is MGHDK and CDR2 is SYGVNS in the germline V gene. The V end was cut by 7 bases, the J end by 0 bases, with 9 bases between. The CDR3 runs 13 residues. The CDR3 DNA follows: TGTGCCAGCACCTCACGGTTGAACACTGAAGCTTTCTTT. The encoded protein is CASTSRLNTEAFF.

This chain uses TRBV15 with TRBJ2-5, with a weak D call TRBD2 (6 bases). Trimming stripped 5 bases from V and 5 bases from J, with 15 bases between. CDR1 and CDR2 (germline): LNHNV, YYDKDF (reference sequence). This CDR3 is built from 14 residues. The CDR3 nucleotides read TGTGCCACCAGCCCTTTGGGGAGGCAGGAGACCCAGTACTTC. It codes for CATSPLGRQETQYF.

In DNA, the CDR3 is TGCAGTGCTAGAGTTAGCGGGAGGACAGATACGCAGTATTTT. Translation gives CSARVSGRTDTQYF. The chain uses TRBV20-1 and TRBJ2-3; 10 positions match TRBD2. Germline CDR1 reads DFQATT; CDR2 reads SNEGSKA (reference sequence). CDR3 length equals 14 residues. V was clipped by 1 base and J by 3 bases; unmatched bases: 1.

This clonotype appeared a few times. The V call is TRBV20-1, the J call TRBJ2-5, with TRBD2 matching over 11 bases. V was pared by 2 bases and J by 1 base, with 3 bases of the junction left unmatched. The germline gives CDR1 DFQATT, CDR2 SNEGSKA (reference sequence). The length of the CDR3 is 15 residues. The DNA for the CDR3 is TGCAGTGCTAGAACGACTAGCGGGGCCCAAGAGACCCAGTACTTC. It codes for CSARTTSGAQETQYF.

Only a few counts were recorded for this clonotype. The chain recombines TRBV10-3 with TRBJ2-5; no clear D. The end of the DNA is better explained by TRBJ2-7, so the J call may be wrong. Germline CDR1 and CDR2: ENHRY and SYGVKD. This CDR3 has 11 amino acids. CDR3 protein: CAISDFNEQYF. CDR3 DNA sequence: TGTGCCATCAGTGACTTCAACGAGCAGTACTTC.

The V and J genes are TRBV7-2 and TRBJ2-1; D may be TRBD1 (6 bases). CDR3 length: 14 amino acids. V gave up 6 bases and J gave up 6 bases, with 15 bases separating them. The germline CDR1 and CDR2 sequences are SGHTA and FQGNSA. DNA for the CDR3: TGTGCCAGCAGAGATCGCAGGGGCGGCAATGAGCAGTTCTTC. This codes for CASRDRRGGNEQFF.

In this sample, this clonotype turned up once. This may come from a read error, since a much larger clone is one base off. The chain has TRBV6-5 and TRBJ2-5; possible D gene TRBD2, 6 bases. V was pared by 3 bases and J by 3 bases, with 8 bases between. The V gene's germline CDR1 is MNHEY and CDR2 SVGAGI. CDR3 size: 13 residues. The CDR3: CASSYWGEETQYF. CDR3 in DNA: TGTGCCAGCAGTTATTGGGGGGAAGAGACCCAGTACTTC.

The V and J genes are TRBV5-1 and TRBJ2-3, with D hard to call. V was clipped by 0 bases and J by 3 bases, with 11 bases between them. The CDR3 is 15 residues long. Germline-derived CDR1 and CDR2 are SGHRS and YFSETQ. CDR3 in DNA: TGCGCCAGCAGCTTGGAACCCGTAAGAACAGATACGCAGTATTTT. It codes for CASSLEPVRTDTQYF.

This clonotype was picked up a small number of times. DNA of the CDR3: TGTGCCAGCAGCTCCACTAGCGGGAAATACAATGAGCAGTTCTTC. Protein product: CASSSTSGKYNEQFF. V usage is TRBV7-2 and J usage is TRBJ2-1, with 10 bases fitting TRBD2. The germline V gene has CDR1 SGHTA and CDR2 FQGNSA. This CDR3 comprises 15 residues. The junction had 4 bases not matched to a gene; V was cut back by 4 bases and J by 4 bases. The full variable domain, completed using reference TRBV7-2 and TRBJ2-1, is GAGVSQSPSNKVTEKGKDVELRCDPISGHTALYWYRQSLGQGLEFLIYFQGNSAPDKSGLPSDRFSAERTGGSVSTLTIQRTQQEDSAVYLCASSSTSGKYNEQFFGPGTRLTVL.